The entry below gives a single T cell receptor (beta chain) sequence along with its context. It lacks a known antigen. The record has no base qualities; no much larger clone is one base away. These data come from a study of T cells in localized non-small cell lung cancer (dated by TCRdb to the early 2020s). Study-wide context: The study examined T cell repertoires in approximately 240 patients with early-stage NSCLC and compared tumors with uninvolved tumor-adjacent lungs. The cohort consisted of 236 treatment-naive NSCLC patients whose localized lung tumors had been resected. A mean age of roughly 66 years was recorded for the NSCLC patients, of whom 129 were male and around 100 were female. Study-wide findings and limitations: Of the top 100 tumor clones, a median of roughly 53 were detected in paired uninvolved adjacent lung; around 30 were also among that lung's top 100. Higher blood T cell density associated with longer overall survival, while higher adjacent-lung clonality associated with shorter survival. The highest T cell clonality was observed in uninvolved tumor-adjacent lung, where clonality exceeded that of tumor, suggesting that antigenic responses were more focused in uninvolved tumor-adjacent lung. Because the study design was exploratory, TCR variables were selected using unadjusted p-values without false-discovery rate correction. Because multi-region tumor sequencing was not performed, intratumor heterogeneity could not be ruled out.

TCR beta CDR3 regions were sequenced from DNA using the immunoSEQ Assay. From the authors' description of their analysis: To compute T cell density, TCR beta template counts were normalized to usable DNA, which was estimated by amplifying housekeeping genes. Richness was estimated with the preseqR package, extrapolating to 400,000 templates for PBMC samples and 120,000 templates for tissue samples. Clonality was calculated as one minus Pielou's evenness. Differential abundance testing on productive amino-acid clonotypes, with a minimum total count of 5 and an alpha of 0.1, was used to identify tissue-enriched TCRs. The Jaccard Index and the Morisita Overlap Index were used to quantify repertoire overlap between compartments. GLIPH clustered TCR beta CDR3s with public tetramer-defined viral CDR3s; viral motifs required at least three viral sequences plus V-gene enrichment. TCRdb took this table from immuneACCESS and kept in-frame rearrangements with V and J called. Such tables lack part of the clones; where checked against another copy, unresolved V genes explain under half of the gap, and the rest is unexplained. V and J calls plus clone size are reproduced from that table; the DNA served to infer D and trimming. The sample records over 55,000 clones, roughly nine tenths of which are singletons. Together, the top ten hold just under 2% of the sample.

Spanning cysteine to phenylalanine, the CDR3 consists of 16 amino acids. Of all the DNA, just the CDR3 is kept, 48 bases in frame from base 1. Germline trimming: 5 bases from V, 1 base from J; junction bases outside gene matches: 9. CDR1 and CDR2, looked up from the germline V gene, are MDHEN and SYDVKM. At diagnosis, tumor, uninvolved tumor-adjacent lung and peripheral blood were collected and then preserved as a mix of FFPE and fresh-frozen material. For TCR repertoire profiling, the blood samples were analyzed as peripheral blood mononuclear cells. The sample in question was peripheral blood, obtained before any cancer treatment. This sequence was found in a woman aged 40-70 years with stage I lung adenocarcinoma. The rearrangement joined TRBV28 to TRBJ2-7; 9 middle bases align to TRBD1. Read as DNA, the sequence is TGTGCCAGCAGTACCCATGGACAGGGGATATCCTACGAGCAGTACTTC. This encodes CASSTHGQGISYEQYF.